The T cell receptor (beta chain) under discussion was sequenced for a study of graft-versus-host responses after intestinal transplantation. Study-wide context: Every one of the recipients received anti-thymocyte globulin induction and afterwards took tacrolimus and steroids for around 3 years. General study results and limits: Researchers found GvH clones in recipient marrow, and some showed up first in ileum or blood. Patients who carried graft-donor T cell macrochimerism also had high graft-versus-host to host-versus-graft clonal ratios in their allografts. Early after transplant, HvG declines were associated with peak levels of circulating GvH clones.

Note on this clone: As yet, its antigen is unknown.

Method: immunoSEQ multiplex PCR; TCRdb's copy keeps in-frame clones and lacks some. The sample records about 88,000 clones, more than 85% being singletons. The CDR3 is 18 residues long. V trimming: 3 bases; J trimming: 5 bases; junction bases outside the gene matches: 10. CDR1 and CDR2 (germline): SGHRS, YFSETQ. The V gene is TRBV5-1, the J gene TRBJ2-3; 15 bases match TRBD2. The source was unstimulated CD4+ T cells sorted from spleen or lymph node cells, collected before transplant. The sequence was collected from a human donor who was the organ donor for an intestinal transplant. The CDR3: CASSWTSGGAVRGDTQYF. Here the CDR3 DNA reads TGCGCCAGCAGCTGGACTAGCGGGGGGGCCGTTCGCGGAGATACGCAGTATTTT.